The 24 T cell receptor beta chains in this list originate from one sample, sequenced in a study of somatic mutations in cytotoxic T cells in rheumatoid arthritis. Clones were read by immunoSEQ multiplex PCR, and TCRdb kept only the in-frame ones, dropping some. This sample has about 10,000 clones; about 89% occur once, and the top ten carry 11% to 15%. Sequenced sample: CD8+ T cells sorted from blood. The receptors derive from a woman between 18 and 29 years old with rheumatoid arthritis.

The V and J genes are TRBV18 and TRBJ1-1; 7 nucleotides align to TRBD1. This CDR3 contains 16 residues. Trimming took 3 bases from V and 4 from J; bases not matched to a gene: 11. The germline V gene has CDR1 KGHSH and CDR2 LQKENI. The CDR3 DNA sequence: TGTGCCAGCTCACCGCGTGAAACAGGGGTCGGCACTGAAGCTTTCTTT. Its protein is CASSPRETGVGTEAFF.

This clone has a single count. This rearrangement joins TRBV29-1 to TRBJ2-1; 8 bases align to TRBD1. The CDR3 has 13 amino acids. The germline CDR1 and CDR2 sequences are SQVTM and ANQGSEA. Trimming cost V 7 bases and J 9 bases; bases outside gene matches: 11. CDR3 sequence reads: CSAPDRDAAEQFF. The CDR3 DNA sequence: TGCAGCGCCCCGGACAGGGATGCCGCTGAGCAGTTCTTC.

The chain joins TRBV28 to TRBJ1-4; TRBD1 is a possible D gene (5 bases). The CDR3 totals 16 residues. Trimming left V 3 bases short and J 0 bases short, with 11 bases between. Germline CDR1 reads MDHEN; CDR2 reads SYDVKM. CDR3 DNA sequence: TGTGCCAGCAGTTTTACCGGGGGGGCAACTAATGAAAAACTGTTTTTT. Protein product: CASSFTGGATNEKLFF.

The genes are TRBV10-2 and TRBJ1-1; 7 bases fit TRBD1. The ends lost 2 bases at V and 6 bases at J; junction bases unmatched: 9. Germline values: CDR1 WSHSY, CDR2 SAAADI. The CDR3 totals 15 residues. In DNA form, the CDR3 reads TGCGCCAGCAGTGAGCCAACCTACAGGGGACCTGAAGCTTTCTTT. Protein product: CASSEPTYRGPEAFF.

The chain recombines TRBV12-5 with TRBJ2-7, with 8 bases that match TRBD1. V dropped 5 bases and J dropped 5; count of bases not matched to a gene: 5. This CDR3 spans 13 amino acids. CDR1 is LGHNT, CDR2 FRNRAP, per germline. The CDR3 bases are TGTGCTAGTGGTAAGGGACAGGTCCACGAGCAGTACTTC. As protein: CASGKGQVHEQYF. The full variable domain, its missing parts supplied by reference TRBV12-5 and TRBJ2-7, is DARVTQTPRHKVTEMGQEVTMRCQPILGHNTVFWYRQTMMQGLELLAYFRNRAPLDDSGMPKDRFSAEMPDATLATLKIQPSEPRDSAVYFCASGKGQVHEQYFGPGTRLTVT.

This chain uses TRBV19 with TRBJ1-4; D ambiguous. Trimming cost V 8 bases and J 8 bases, with 18 bases left between them. The CDR3 is 14 residues long. Germline CDR1 reads LNHDA; CDR2 reads SQIVND (reference sequence). The CDR3: CASLSVGRGEKLFF. The CDR3 bases are TGTGCCAGTCTTTCGGTAGGGAGAGGCGAAAAACTGTTTTTT.

The chain uses TRBV19 and TRBJ2-5; 8 nucleotides match TRBD1. TRBJ2-7 explains the end of the DNA better; the J call may be wrong. This CDR3 comprises 15 residues. Germline V CDR1 and CDR2: LNHDA, SQIVND (reference sequence). The CDR3 loop reads CASGTGYPLSYEQYF. The CDR3 nucleotides read TGTGCCAGTGGGACAGGATATCCCCTTTCCTACGAGCAGTACTTC.

This clone was recorded once. V and J are TRBV5-4 and TRBJ1-2, with D perhaps TRBD1 (5 bases). Germline-derived CDR1 and CDR2 are SGHNT and YYREEE (reference sequence). The length of the CDR3 is 11 residues. V was trimmed by 7 bases and J by 7 bases, leaving 11 bases between them. CDR3 DNA: TGTGCCAGCGGGGGGGGTGGTGGCTACACCTTC. This codes for CASGGGGGYTF.

The rearrangement links TRBV6-6 to TRBJ1-1; maybe TRBD1 (5 bases). The germline V gene encodes CDR1 MNHNY and CDR2 SVGAGI (reference sequence). V dropped 2 bases and J dropped 6 bases, with 13 bases sitting between them. This CDR3 is built from 14 residues. The CDR3 spells CASSYVVRGPEAFF. CDR3 nucleotides: TGTGCCAGCAGTTACGTCGTTAGGGGCCCTGAAGCTTTCTTT.

This clone was found once. The chain employs TRBV5-6 and TRBJ2-7; tentatively, D is TRBD2 (6 bases). CDR1 and CDR2 from the germline V gene are SGHDT and YYEEEE. The CDR3 loop spans 14 amino acids. Trimming left V 2 bases short and J 3 bases short, with 12 bases between. CDR3 protein: CASSFPGEYYEQYF. DNA for the CDR3: TGTGCCAGCAGCTTCCCGGGAGAGTACTACGAGCAGTACTTC.

The chain employs TRBV6-5 and TRBJ2-2; possibly TRBD1 for D (6 bases). There are 13 residues in the CDR3. The germline V gene encodes CDR1 MNHEY and CDR2 SVGAGI. V was cut by 3 bases and J by 9 bases, with 11 bases left in between. The CDR3 DNA reads TGTGCCAGCAGTTATTACCGGGACAGGGAGCTGTTTTTT. Encoded protein: CASSYYRDRELFF.

The CDR3 loop is CASSVGGGPNSPLHF. In DNA form, the CDR3 reads TGTGCCAGCAGCGTAGGGGGGGGCCCGAATTCACCCCTCCACTTT. This chain connects TRBV9 to TRBJ1-6, with D possibly being TRBD1 (6 bases). This CDR3 is 15 amino acids long. Germline V gene lookup returns CDR1 SGDLS and CDR2 YYNGEE. V shed 0 bases and J shed 7 bases, with 11 bases lying between them.

The chain uses TRBV7-6 and TRBJ1-2; perhaps TRBD1 as D (6 bases). The germline V and J ends were trimmed by 1 base and 8 bases, with 11 bases remaining between them. Germline assignment: CDR1 SGHVS and CDR2 FNYEAQ. This CDR3 has 13 amino acids. The CDR3 protein is CASSLVGHQGYTF. The DNA for the CDR3 is TGTGCCAGCAGCTTAGTGGGACACCAAGGCTACACCTTC. The full variable domain, in which reference TRBV7-6 and TRBJ1-2 provide the parts outside the CDR3, is GAGVSQSPRYKVTKRGQDVALRCDPISGHVSLYWYRQALGQGPEFLTYFNYEAQQDKSGLPNDRFSAERPEGSISTLTIQRTEQRDSAMYRCASSLVGHQGYTFGSGTRLTVV.

J is TRBJ2-1 and V is TRBV11-3; a possible D gene is TRBD2 (6 bases). The germline V and J ends were trimmed by 5 bases and 0 bases, with 17 bases remaining between them. The length of the CDR3 is 17 residues. Germline V CDR1 and CDR2: SGHNT, YENEEA. The CDR3 loop reads CASSPKSGTRSYNEQFF. For the CDR3, the DNA is TGTGCCAGCAGCCCTAAGTCCGGGACTCGCTCCTACAATGAGCAGTTCTTC.

The chain combines TRBV7-6 with TRBJ2-1; 7 nucleotides align to TRBD1. Germline V lookup: CDR1 SGHVS, CDR2 FNYEAQ. The ends lost 8 bases at V and 4 bases at J; junction bases unmatched: 8. The CDR3 has 14 residues. The CDR3: CASAEGGQYNEQFF. CDR3 sequence (DNA): TGTGCCAGCGCCGAAGGGGGACAGTACAATGAGCAGTTCTTC. Complete variable domain (other parts from reference TRBV7-6 and TRBJ2-1): GAGVSQSPRYKVTKRGQDVALRCDPISGHVSLYWYRQALGQGPEFLTYFNYEAQQDKSGLPNDRFSAERPEGSISTLTIQRTEQRDSAMYRCASAEGGQYNEQFFGPGTRLTVL.

CDR3 coding DNA: TGTGCCAGCAGGATCGGGGACAGACCTAACACTGAAGCTTTCTTT. Translated, it gives CASRIGDRPNTEAFF. V gene TRBV9 combines with J gene TRBJ1-1; 7 nucleotides agree with TRBD1. V was clipped by 5 bases and J by 2 bases; unmatched bases: 9. The CDR3 totals 15 residues. Germline V gene lookup returns CDR1 SGDLS and CDR2 YYNGEE.

The gene calls are TRBV25-1 and TRBJ1-4; no firm D call. Trimming cost V 4 bases and J 7 bases, with 10 bases left between them. CDR1 and CDR2 (germline): MGHDK, SYGVNS. The CDR3 loop spans 13 amino acids. CDR3 in amino acids: CASSGLGVEKLFF. DNA for the CDR3: TGTGCCAGCAGTGGCCTCGGGGTTGAAAAACTGTTTTTT.

This rearrangement joins TRBV7-3 to TRBJ2-1; 9 bases align to TRBD2. V shed 4 bases, J shed 2 bases, and the junction held 3 bases outside the gene matches. The CDR3 sequence is 15 residues long. Germline CDR1 is SGHTA and CDR2 is FQGTGA. CDR3 region: CASSYAGGPYNEQFF. The CDR3 DNA follows: TGTGCCAGCAGCTATGCGGGGGGGCCCTACAATGAGCAGTTCTTC. The full variable domain, its missing parts supplied by reference TRBV7-3 and TRBJ2-1, is GAGVSQTPSNKVTEKGKYVELRCDPISGHTALYWYRQSLGQGPEFLIYFQGTGAADDSGLPNDRFFAVRPEGSVSTLKIQRTERGDSAVYLCASSYAGGPYNEQFFGPGTRLTVL.

CDR3 region: CASSSTPGQGNYGYTF. DNA of the CDR3: TGCGCCAGCAGCTCGACTCCGGGACAGGGCAACTATGGCTACACCTTC. The chain employs TRBV5-1 and TRBJ1-2; TRBD1 matches at 9 bases. The germline CDR1 and CDR2 sequences are SGHRS and YFSETQ. V trimming: 3 bases; J trimming: 2 bases; junction bases outside the gene matches: 8. The CDR3 is 16 amino acids.

The rearrangement links TRBV2 to TRBJ1-3, with TRBD1 matching 10 bases. The CDR3 runs 14 residues. Germline assignment: CDR1 SNHLY and CDR2 FYNNEI. Unmatched junction bases numbered 4, after V lost 6 bases and J lost 5 bases. CDR3 nucleotides: TGTGCCAGCAGGGGGACAGGGGAGCGAAACACCATATATTTT. Its translation is CASRGTGERNTIYF.

The chain is built from TRBV27 and TRBJ2-7, with 8 positions matching TRBD2. The CDR3 runs 17 residues. V shed 5 bases, J shed 3 bases, and the junction held 15 bases outside the gene matches. Germline values: CDR1 MNHEY, CDR2 SMNVEV (reference sequence). CDR3 DNA sequence: TGTGCCAGCAGTCGCCAGACAGTTCGGGGGGGATACTACGAGCAGTACTTC. It is translated as CASSRQTVRGGYYEQYF.

This clone was seen only a few times. The V call is TRBV15, the J call TRBJ1-4; 11 bases are a match to TRBD1. This CDR3 region has 16 residues. V lost 0 bases and J lost 7; bases outside the gene matches: 4. Germline lookup yields CDR1 LNHNV and CDR2 YYDKDF (reference sequence). The CDR3 here is CATSRDGGTGGEKLFF. CDR3 bases: TGTGCCACCAGCAGAGATGGGGGGACAGGGGGTGAAAAACTGTTTTTT.

The chain joins TRBV4-3 to TRBJ1-1, with D uncertain. Germline lookup yields CDR1 LGHNA and CDR2 YSLEER. CDR3 length: 14 residues. V dropped 1 base and J dropped 0 bases, with 6 bases sitting between them. The CDR3 sequence: CASSQGTMNTEAFF. The CDR3 nucleotides are TGCGCCAGCAGCCAAGGCACTATGAACACTGAAGCTTTCTTT.

This clone was detected only a few times. The chain carries TRBV6-4 and TRBJ1-5, with TRBD1 identical over 10 bases. V lost 4 bases and J lost 2; bases outside the gene matches: 2. The CDR3 is made up of 15 amino acids. Per the germline V gene, CDR1 is MRHNA and CDR2 is SNTAGT. The CDR3 here is CASSAGTGGNQPQHF. CDR3 in DNA: TGTGCCAGCAGTGCCGGGACAGGGGGCAATCAGCCCCAGCATTTT.